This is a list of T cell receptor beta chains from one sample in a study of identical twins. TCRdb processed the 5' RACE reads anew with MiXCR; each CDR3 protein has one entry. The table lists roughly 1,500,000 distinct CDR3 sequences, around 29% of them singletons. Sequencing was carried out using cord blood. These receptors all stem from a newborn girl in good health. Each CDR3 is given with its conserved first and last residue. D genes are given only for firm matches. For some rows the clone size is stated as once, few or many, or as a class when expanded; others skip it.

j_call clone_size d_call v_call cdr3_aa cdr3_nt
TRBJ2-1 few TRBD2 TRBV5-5 CASTLVGTSGSYEQFF TGTGCCAGCACCTTGGTAGGGACTAGCGGGAGCTATGAGCAGTTCTTC
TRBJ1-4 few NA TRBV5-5 CASSRLSVAPSTNEKLFF TGTGCCAGCAGCCGTCTGTCGGTGGCCCCTTCAACTAATGAAAAACTGTTTTTT
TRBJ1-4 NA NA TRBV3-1 CASSQDPFHEQTSEKLFF TGTGCCAGCAGCCAAGACCCATTCCACGAGCAGACTAGTGAAAAACTGTTTTTT
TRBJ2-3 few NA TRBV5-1 CASSLATGPRADTQYF TGCGCCAGCAGCTTGGCCACAGGGCCCCGCGCAGATACGCAGTATTTT
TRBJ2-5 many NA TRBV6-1 CASSGSETQYF TGTGCCAGCAGTGGTTCTGAGACCCAGTACTTC
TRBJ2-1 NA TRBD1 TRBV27 CASSLVVTGGGDEQFF TGTGCCAGCAGTTTAGTGGTCACAGGGGGCGGGGATGAGCAGTTCTTC
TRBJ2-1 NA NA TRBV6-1 CASRSPGTTFYNEQFF TGTGCCAGCAGATCACCCGGGACAACCTTTTACAATGAGCAGTTCTTC
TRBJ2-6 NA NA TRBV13 CASSFQGWGPGANVLTF TGTGCCAGCAGCTTTCAGGGATGGGGACCTGGGGCCAACGTCCTGACTTTC
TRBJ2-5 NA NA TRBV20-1 CSRQTPGRQTQYF TGCAGCCGCCAAACCCCGGGCCGACAGACCCAGTACTTC
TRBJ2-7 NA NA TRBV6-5 CASSYSRSYDEQYF TGTGCCAGCAGTTACTCGAGGTCCTACGACGAGCAGTACTTC
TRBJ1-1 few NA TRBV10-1 CASSERAGNTEAFF TGCGCCAGCAGTGAGAGAGCGGGGAACACTGAAGCTTTCTTT
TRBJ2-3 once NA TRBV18 CAGSPLVNTDTQYF TGTGCCGGCTCACCATTGGTAAACACAGATACGCAGTATTTT
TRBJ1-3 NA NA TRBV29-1 CSVEPGLRSGNTIYF TGCAGCGTTGAGCCCGGACTGAGGTCTGGAAACACCATATATTTT
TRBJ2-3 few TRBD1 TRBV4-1 CASSQERTGGADTQYF TGCGCCAGCAGCCAAGAACGGACAGGGGGCGCAGATACGCAGTATTTT
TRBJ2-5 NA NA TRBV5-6 CASSLYGAGLQETQYF TGTGCCAGCAGCCTATATGGCGCAGGCCTCCAAGAGACCCAGTACTTC
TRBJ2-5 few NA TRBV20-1 CSARDPPGRQETQYF TGCAGTGCTAGAGATCCTCCAGGGAGGCAAGAGACCCAGTACTTC
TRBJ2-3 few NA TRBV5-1 CASSLASQEDTQYF TGCGCCAGCAGCTTGGCGAGCCAGGAGGATACGCAGTATTTT
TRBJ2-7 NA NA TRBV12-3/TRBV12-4 CASSLGLLKEQYF TGTGCCAGCAGTTTAGGACTGTTAAAAGAGCAGTACTTC
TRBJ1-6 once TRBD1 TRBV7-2 CASSLGTGNSPPHF TGTGCCAGCAGCTTAGGGACAGGAAACTCACCCCCCCACTTT
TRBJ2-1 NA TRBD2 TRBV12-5 CASGLVLAGGLYEQFF TGTGCTAGTGGTTTGGTACTAGCGGGAGGTCTATATGAGCAGTTCTTC
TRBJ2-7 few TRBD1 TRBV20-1 CSARDGSRDREAYEQYF TGCAGTGCTAGAGATGGGTCCCGGGACAGGGAAGCCTACGAGCAGTACTTC
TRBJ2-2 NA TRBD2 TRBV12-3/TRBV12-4 CASSLLPGGIAGELFF TGTGCCAGCAGTTTATTGCCGGGGGGGATTGCCGGGGAGCTGTTTTTT
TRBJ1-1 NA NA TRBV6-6 CASRPSGTSTEAFF TGTGCCAGCAGACCCTCCGGGACCTCAACTGAAGCTTTCTTT
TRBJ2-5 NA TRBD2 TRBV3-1 CASGYSGGSQETQYF TGTGCCAGCGGCTATAGCGGGGGGTCCCAAGAGACCCAGTACTTC
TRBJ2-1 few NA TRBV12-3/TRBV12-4 CASSLLGSLVDEQFF TGTGCCAGCAGTTTGCTGGGATCTCTTGTCGATGAGCAGTTCTTC
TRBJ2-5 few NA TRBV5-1 CASAGTGQETQYF TGCGCCAGCGCCGGGACTGGCCAAGAGACCCAGTACTTC
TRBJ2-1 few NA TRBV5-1 CASSLRLGSEQFF TGCGCCAGCAGCTTGAGACTAGGTAGCGAGCAGTTCTTC
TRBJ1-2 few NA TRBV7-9 CASSLVGGALGYTF TGTGCCAGCAGCTTAGTTGGGGGAGCCCTCGGGTACACCTTC
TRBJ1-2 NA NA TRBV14 CASSLGRPILYGYTF TGTGCCAGCAGCCTAGGACGGCCTATACTATATGGCTACACCTTC
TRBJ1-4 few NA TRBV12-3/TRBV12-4 CASGYFWDSDEKLFF TGTGCCAGCGGTTACTTTTGGGACTCGGATGAAAAACTGTTTTTT
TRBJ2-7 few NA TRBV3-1 CASSPHRTSYEQYF TGTGCCAGCAGCCCCCACAGGACTTCCTACGAGCAGTACTTC
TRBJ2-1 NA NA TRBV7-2 CASSGDWRGYNEQFF TGTGCCAGCAGCGGCGACTGGAGAGGGTACAATGAGCAGTTCTTC
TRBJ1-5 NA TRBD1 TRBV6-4 CASSAHRGQPQHF TGTGCCAGCAGTGCGCACAGGGGTCAGCCCCAGCATTTT
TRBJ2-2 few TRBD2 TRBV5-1 CASSFPRLAGTGELFF TGCGCCAGCAGCTTCCCCCGACTAGCAGGCACCGGGGAGCTGTTTTTT
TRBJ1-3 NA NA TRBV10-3 CAISAYRDTIYF TGTGCCATCAGTGCCTACCGCGACACCATATATTTT
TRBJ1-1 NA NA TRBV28 CASTPGGHTEAFF TGTGCCAGCACTCCCGGGGGCCACACTGAAGCTTTCTTT
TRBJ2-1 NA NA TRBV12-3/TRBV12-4 CASSLTSSYSEQFF TGTGCCAGCAGTTTAACTAGCTCCTACAGTGAGCAGTTCTTC
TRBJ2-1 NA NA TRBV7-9 CASSFSGADEQFF TGTGCCAGCAGCTTTTCAGGGGCGGATGAGCAGTTCTTC
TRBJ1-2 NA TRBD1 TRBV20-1 CSARAGTGAGGYTF TGCAGTGCTAGGGCCGGGACAGGGGCAGGTGGCTACACCTTC
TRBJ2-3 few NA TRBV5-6 CASSLMSSVVTDTQYF TGTGCCAGCAGCTTGATGTCCAGCGTGGTGACAGATACGCAGTATTTT
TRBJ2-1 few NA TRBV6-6 CASFPGTNEQFF TGTGCCAGCTTCCCCGGGACTAATGAGCAGTTCTTC
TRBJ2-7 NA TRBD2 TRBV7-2 CASSEGGGGKYEQYF TGTGCCAGCAGCGAGGGGGGCGGGGGGAAGTACGAGCAGTACTTC
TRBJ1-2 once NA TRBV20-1 CSAYDTNYGYTF TGCAGTGCCTACGACACTAACTATGGCTACACCTTC
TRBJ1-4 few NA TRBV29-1 CSVAAWSATNEKLFF TGCAGCGTTGCGGCATGGAGTGCAACTAATGAAAAACTGTTTTTT
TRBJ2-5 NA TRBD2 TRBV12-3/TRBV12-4 CASSLALAGGPETQYF TGTGCCAGCAGTTTAGCGCTAGCGGGGGGGCCAGAGACCCAGTACTTC
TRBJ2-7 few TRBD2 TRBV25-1 CASSEFSGSYNEQYF TGTGCCAGCAGTGAATTTAGCGGGAGCTACAATGAGCAGTACTTC
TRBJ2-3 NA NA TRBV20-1 CSAINLAEGTDTQYF TGCAGTGCTATTAATTTAGCGGAAGGGACAGATACGCAGTATTTT
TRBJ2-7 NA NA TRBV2 CASSEEGLKWLYEQYF TGTGCCAGCAGTGAAGAAGGCCTCAAGTGGCTCTACGAGCAGTACTTC
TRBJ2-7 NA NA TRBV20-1 CSAKRTASYEQYF TGCAGTGCCAAAAGGACGGCCTCCTACGAGCAGTACTTC
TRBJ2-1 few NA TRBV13 CASNLGPVSNEQFF TGTGCCAGCAACTTAGGACCCGTGAGCAATGAGCAGTTCTTC
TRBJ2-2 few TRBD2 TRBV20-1 CSARDHRAGGTGELFF TGCAGTGCTAGAGATCATCGAGCGGGAGGTACCGGGGAGCTGTTTTTT
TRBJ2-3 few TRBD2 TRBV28 CASSLFPGTSAGDTQYF TGTGCCAGCAGTTTATTTCCGGGGACTAGCGCGGGGGATACGCAGTATTTT
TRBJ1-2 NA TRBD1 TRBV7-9 CASSLDRGQANYGYTF TGTGCCAGCAGCTTGGACAGGGGTCAAGCTAACTATGGCTACACCTTC
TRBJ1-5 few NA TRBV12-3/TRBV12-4 CASRSTLYSNQPQHF TGTGCCAGCAGATCGACCCTGTATAGCAATCAGCCCCAGCATTTT
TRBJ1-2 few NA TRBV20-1 CSARETARRGYNYGYTF TGCAGTGCTAGAGAAACGGCCCGCAGGGGATATAACTATGGCTACACCTTC